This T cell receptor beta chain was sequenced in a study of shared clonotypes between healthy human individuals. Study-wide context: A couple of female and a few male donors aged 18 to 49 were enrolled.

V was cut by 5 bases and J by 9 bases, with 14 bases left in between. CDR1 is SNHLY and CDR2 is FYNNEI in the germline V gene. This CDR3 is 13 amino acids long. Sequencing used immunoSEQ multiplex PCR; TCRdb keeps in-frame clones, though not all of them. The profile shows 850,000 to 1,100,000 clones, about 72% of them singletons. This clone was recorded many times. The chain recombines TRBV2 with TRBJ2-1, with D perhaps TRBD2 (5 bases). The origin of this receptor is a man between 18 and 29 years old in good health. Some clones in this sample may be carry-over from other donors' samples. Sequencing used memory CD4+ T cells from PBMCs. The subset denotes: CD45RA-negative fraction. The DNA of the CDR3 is TGTGCCAGCAGTCCGGCACTAAGCGGTGAGCAGTTCTTC. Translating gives CASSPALSGEQFF.